These T cell receptor beta chains were read from a single sample in a study of regulatory T cells in long-lasting Graves disease. Each CDR3 protein gets one entry after TCRdb re-called the multiplex PCR reads with MiXCR. This table holds about 290,000 distinct CDR3 sequences, around 21% found once. The sample was peripheral blood mononuclear cells (PBMCs), taken when the disease was refractory, from a patient treated with antithyroid drugs. The receptors were sampled from a female donor with Graves disease. Both conserved end residues are part of each CDR3. The D gene is left open where the match is weak.

v_gene: TRBV20-1; d_gene: NA; CDR3aa: CSARDDGQNSPLHF
v_gene: TRBV10-3; d_gene: TRBD1; CDR3aa: CAISERGQGALGYGYTF
v_gene: TRBV7-3; d_gene: NA; CDR3aa: CASSLTGGTGLGEQFF
v_gene: TRBV20-1; d_gene: NA; CDR3aa: CSARDPGNTEAFF
v_gene: TRBV19; d_gene: NA; CDR3aa: CASYGGSTEAFF
v_gene: TRBV2; d_gene: TRBD2; CDR3aa: CASSGLAGRYEQYF
v_gene: TRBV12-3/TRBV12-4; d_gene: NA; CDR3aa: CASSFGRMAFF
v_gene: TRBV28; d_gene: NA; CDR3aa: CSTIDRNTGELFF
v_gene: TRBV20-1; d_gene: NA; CDR3aa: CSARGRSKFQPQHF
v_gene: TRBV18; d_gene: NA; CDR3aa: CASSPIQGRAETQYF
v_gene: TRBV6-2/TRBV6-3; d_gene: NA; CDR3aa: CASSTNRAGEKLFF
v_gene: TRBV2; d_gene: NA; CDR3aa: CASSEQAYEQYF
v_gene: TRBV7-9; d_gene: NA; CDR3aa: CASSSNMGYYGYTF
v_gene: TRBV4-1; d_gene: NA; CDR3aa: CASSQQGYQETQYF
v_gene: TRBV19; d_gene: TRBD1; CDR3aa: CASSMGRQGGEKLFF
v_gene: TRBV4-1; d_gene: TRBD2; CDR3aa: CASSQEPRTSGSLRETQYF
v_gene: TRBV5-5; d_gene: NA; CDR3aa: CASSLAGIPGVGETQYF
v_gene: TRBV20-1; d_gene: NA; CDR3aa: CSAREYYEQYF
v_gene: TRBV6-1; d_gene: NA; CDR3aa: CASSERAVNTFTF
v_gene: TRBV27; d_gene: TRBD1; CDR3aa: CASSLSGQINEKLFF
v_gene: TRBV12-3/TRBV12-4; d_gene: TRBD2; CDR3aa: CASSPQAGSQETQYF
v_gene: TRBV7-2; d_gene: NA; CDR3aa: CASSQTFTGRFNYGYTF
v_gene: TRBV6-1; d_gene: TRBD2; CDR3aa: CASSSRTSGSPGELFF
v_gene: TRBV11-2; d_gene: TRBD1; CDR3aa: CASSQTGTGVGEQYF
v_gene: TRBV9; d_gene: TRBD2; CDR3aa: CASSKEVGLVGEQYF
v_gene: TRBV24-1; d_gene: NA; CDR3aa: CATSFPSNTEAFF
v_gene: TRBV28; d_gene: NA; CDR3aa: CASSSPGVETQYF
v_gene: TRBV5-4; d_gene: TRBD1; CDR3aa: CASSLQGARGELFF
v_gene: TRBV28; d_gene: TRBD2; CDR3aa: CASSLGLAGGRRETQYF
v_gene: TRBV5-1; d_gene: NA; CDR3aa: CASRLDGDYGYTF
v_gene: TRBV5-1; d_gene: TRBD2; CDR3aa: CASSPATSGRVEQYF
v_gene: TRBV4-1; d_gene: TRBD2; CDR3aa: CASSQDSVIGLATTGELFF
v_gene: TRBV27; d_gene: TRBD1; CDR3aa: CASSAGQGGEQYF
v_gene: TRBV6-5; d_gene: NA; CDR3aa: CASIPQGNTGELFF
v_gene: TRBV6-2/TRBV6-3; d_gene: NA; CDR3aa: CASSYSQHSSYEQYF
v_gene: TRBV6-5; d_gene: NA; CDR3aa: CASSYSTGFPYGYTF
v_gene: TRBV11-2; d_gene: NA; CDR3aa: CASSPDYIGTQYF
v_gene: TRBV4-1; d_gene: NA; CDR3aa: CASSQVDSAQPQHF
v_gene: TRBV27; d_gene: TRBD1; CDR3aa: CASRTQGGFTEAFF
v_gene: TRBV20-1; d_gene: NA; CDR3aa: CSAWDLGGPIQYF
v_gene: TRBV7-9; d_gene: TRBD1; CDR3aa: CASSAVTGYNSPLHF
v_gene: TRBV29-1; d_gene: TRBD1; CDR3aa: CSVTGVTNTEAFF
v_gene: TRBV20-1; d_gene: NA; CDR3aa: CSARSTANYEQYF
v_gene: TRBV27; d_gene: NA; CDR3aa: CASSWAPDGGTGELFF
v_gene: TRBV28; d_gene: NA; CDR3aa: CASNSGFFAFF
v_gene: TRBV2; d_gene: TRBD1; CDR3aa: CATAWDRDTYGYTF
v_gene: TRBV18; d_gene: NA; CDR3aa: CASSPTHTNYNEQFF
v_gene: TRBV28; d_gene: NA; CDR3aa: CASSLPEFNTEAFF
v_gene: TRBV5-5; d_gene: NA; CDR3aa: CASSFLDAQETQYF
v_gene: TRBV12-3/TRBV12-4; d_gene: NA; CDR3aa: CASTPAGGDGYTF
v_gene: TRBV9; d_gene: TRBD2; CDR3aa: CASSVEGLAVYEQYF
v_gene: TRBV10-3; d_gene: TRBD1; CDR3aa: CAIGPGQGKEKLFF
v_gene: TRBV28; d_gene: TRBD1; CDR3aa: CAAFRDRINGYTF
v_gene: TRBV15; d_gene: TRBD1; CDR3aa: CATSQDRGGYTF
v_gene: TRBV20-1; d_gene: NA; CDR3aa: CSAKTGEETQYF
v_gene: TRBV2; d_gene: NA; CDR3aa: CASSPGNTEAFF
v_gene: TRBV2; d_gene: NA; CDR3aa: CASSETGSGNTIYF